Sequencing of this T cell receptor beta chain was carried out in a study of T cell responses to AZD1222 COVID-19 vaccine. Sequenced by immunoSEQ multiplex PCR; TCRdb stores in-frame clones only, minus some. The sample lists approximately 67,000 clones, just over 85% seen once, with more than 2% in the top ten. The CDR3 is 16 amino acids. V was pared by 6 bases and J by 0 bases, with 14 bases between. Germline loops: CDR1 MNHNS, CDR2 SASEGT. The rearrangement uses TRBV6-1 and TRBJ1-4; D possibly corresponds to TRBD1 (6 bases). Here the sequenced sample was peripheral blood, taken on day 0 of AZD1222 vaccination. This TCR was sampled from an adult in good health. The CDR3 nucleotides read TGTGCCAGCAGAGAACCCCGACAGGCAACTAATGAAAAACTGTTTTTT. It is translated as CASREPRQATNEKLFF.